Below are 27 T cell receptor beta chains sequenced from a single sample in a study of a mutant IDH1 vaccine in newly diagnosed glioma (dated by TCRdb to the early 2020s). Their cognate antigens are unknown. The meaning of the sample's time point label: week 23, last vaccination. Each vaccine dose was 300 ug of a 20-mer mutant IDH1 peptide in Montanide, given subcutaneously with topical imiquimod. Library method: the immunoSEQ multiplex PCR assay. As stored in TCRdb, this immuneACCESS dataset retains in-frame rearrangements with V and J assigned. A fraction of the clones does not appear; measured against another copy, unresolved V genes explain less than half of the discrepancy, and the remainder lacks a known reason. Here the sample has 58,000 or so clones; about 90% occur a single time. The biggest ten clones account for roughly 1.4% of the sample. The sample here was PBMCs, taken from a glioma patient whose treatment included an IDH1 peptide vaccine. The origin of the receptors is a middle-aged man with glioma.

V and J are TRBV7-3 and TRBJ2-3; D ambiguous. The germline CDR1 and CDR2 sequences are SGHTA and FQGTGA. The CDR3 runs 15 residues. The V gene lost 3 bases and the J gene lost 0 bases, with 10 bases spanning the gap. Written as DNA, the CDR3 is TGTGCCAGCAGCTTCTCCCAAGGGAGCACAGATACGCAGTATTTT. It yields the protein CASSFSQGSTDTQYF. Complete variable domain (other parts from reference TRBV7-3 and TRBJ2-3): GAGVSQTPSNKVTEKGKYVELRCDPISGHTALYWYRQSLGQGPEFLIYFQGTGAADDSGLPNDRFFAVRPEGSVSTLKIQRTERGDSAVYLCASSFSQGSTDTQYFGPGTRLTVL.

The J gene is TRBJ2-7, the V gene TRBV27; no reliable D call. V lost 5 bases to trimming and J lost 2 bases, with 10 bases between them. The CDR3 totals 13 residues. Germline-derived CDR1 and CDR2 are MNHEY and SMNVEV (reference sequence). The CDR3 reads CASSTGSTYEQYF. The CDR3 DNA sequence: TGTGCCAGCAGTACCGGGTCCACCTACGAGCAGTACTTC.

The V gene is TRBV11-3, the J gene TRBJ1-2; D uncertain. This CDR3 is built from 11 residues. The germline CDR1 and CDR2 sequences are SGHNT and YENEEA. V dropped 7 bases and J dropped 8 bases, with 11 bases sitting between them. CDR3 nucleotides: TGTGCCAGCACATCAAGCGGCGGCTACACCTTC. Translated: CASTSSGGYTF.

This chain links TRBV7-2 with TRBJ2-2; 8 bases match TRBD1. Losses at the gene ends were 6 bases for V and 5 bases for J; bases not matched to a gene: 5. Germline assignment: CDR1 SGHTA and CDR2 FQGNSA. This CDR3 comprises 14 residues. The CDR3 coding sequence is TGTGCCAGCAGTTATACAGGGGGAACCGGGGAGCTGTTTTTT. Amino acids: CASSYTGGTGELFF.

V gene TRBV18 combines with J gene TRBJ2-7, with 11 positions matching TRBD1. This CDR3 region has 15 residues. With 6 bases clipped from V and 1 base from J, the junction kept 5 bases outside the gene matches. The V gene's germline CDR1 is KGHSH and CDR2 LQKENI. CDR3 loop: CASSSGQGASYEQYF. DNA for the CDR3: TGTGCCAGCTCGTCCGGACAGGGGGCATCCTACGAGCAGTACTTC.

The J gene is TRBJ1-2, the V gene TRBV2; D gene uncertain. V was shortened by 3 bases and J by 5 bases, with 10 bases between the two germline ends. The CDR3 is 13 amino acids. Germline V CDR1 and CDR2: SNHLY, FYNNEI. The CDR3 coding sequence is TGTGCCAGCAGTGAGGGGTCAGGTTATGGCTACACCTTC. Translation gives CASSEGSGYGYTF. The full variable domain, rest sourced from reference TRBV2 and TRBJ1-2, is EPEVTQTPSHQVTQMGQEVILRCVPISNHLYFYWYRQILGQKVEFLVSFYNNEISEKSEIFDDQFSVERPDGSNFTLKIRSTKLEDSAMYFCASSEGSGYGYTFGSGTRLTVV.

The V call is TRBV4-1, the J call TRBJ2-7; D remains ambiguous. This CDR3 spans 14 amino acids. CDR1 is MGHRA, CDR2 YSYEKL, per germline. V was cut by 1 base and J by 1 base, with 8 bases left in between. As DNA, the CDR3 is TGCGCCAGCAGCCAAGGTGTTGGTTCCTACGAGCAGTACTTC. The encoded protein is CASSQGVGSYEQYF.

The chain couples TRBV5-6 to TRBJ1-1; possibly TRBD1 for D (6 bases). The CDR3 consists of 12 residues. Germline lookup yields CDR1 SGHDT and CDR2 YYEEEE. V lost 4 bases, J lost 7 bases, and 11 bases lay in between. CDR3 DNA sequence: TGTGCCAGCAGCCCACAGGGCAATGAAGCTTTCTTT. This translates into CASSPQGNEAFF. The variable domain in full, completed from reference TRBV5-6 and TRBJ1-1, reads DAGVTQSPTHLIKTRGQQVTLRCSPKSGHDTVSWYQQALGQGPQFIFQYYEEEERQRGNFPDRFSGHQFPNYSSELNVNALLLGDSALYLCASSPQGNEAFFGQGTRLTVV.

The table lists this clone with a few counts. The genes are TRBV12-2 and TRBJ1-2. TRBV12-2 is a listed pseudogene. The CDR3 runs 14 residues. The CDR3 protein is CASRLVRGKNGYTF. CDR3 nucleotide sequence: TGTGCAAGTCGCTTAGTGCGGGGGAAGAATGGCTACACCTTC.

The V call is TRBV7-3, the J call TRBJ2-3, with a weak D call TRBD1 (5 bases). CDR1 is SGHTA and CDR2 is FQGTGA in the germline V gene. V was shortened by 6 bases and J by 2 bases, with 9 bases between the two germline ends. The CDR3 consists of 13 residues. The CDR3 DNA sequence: TGTGCCAGCAGTGCAGGGTCCACAGATACGCAGTATTTT. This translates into CASSAGSTDTQYF.

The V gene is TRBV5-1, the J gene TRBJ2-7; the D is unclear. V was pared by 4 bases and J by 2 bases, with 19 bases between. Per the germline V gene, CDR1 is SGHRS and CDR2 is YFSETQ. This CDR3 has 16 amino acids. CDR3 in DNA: TGCGCCAGCAGCCTAAAGGCTAGGCCCTGGGCCTACGAGCAGTACTTC. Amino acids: CASSLKARPWAYEQYF. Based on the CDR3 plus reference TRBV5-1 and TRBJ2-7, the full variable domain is KAGVTQTPRYLIKTRGQQVTLSCSPISGHRSVSWYQQTPGQGLQFLFEYFSETQRNKGNFPGRFSGRQFSNSRSEMNVSTLELGDSALYLCASSLKARPWAYEQYFGPGTRLTVT.

The CDR3 DNA is TGTGCCAGCAGCTCGGACAGATCCTACAATGAGCAGTTCTTC. This codes for CASSSDRSYNEQFF. V usage is TRBV2 and J usage is TRBJ2-1; TRBD1 is a possible D gene (6 bases). The CDR3 is 14 amino acids. Germline CDR1 and CDR2: SNHLY and FYNNEI. The V gene lost 6 bases and the J gene lost 1 base, with 10 bases spanning the gap.

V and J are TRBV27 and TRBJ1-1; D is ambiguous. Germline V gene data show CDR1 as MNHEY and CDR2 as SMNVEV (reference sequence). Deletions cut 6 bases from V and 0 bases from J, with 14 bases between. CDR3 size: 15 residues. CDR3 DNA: TGTGCCAGCAGACAAAGGTCGGCCATGAACACTGAAGCTTTCTTT. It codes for CASRQRSAMNTEAFF.

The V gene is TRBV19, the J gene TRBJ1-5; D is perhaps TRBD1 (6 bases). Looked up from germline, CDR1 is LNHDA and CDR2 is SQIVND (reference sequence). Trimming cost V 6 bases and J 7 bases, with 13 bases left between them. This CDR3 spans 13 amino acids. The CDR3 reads CASSLQGEQPQHF. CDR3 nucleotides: TGTGCCAGTAGCTTACAGGGAGAGCAGCCCCAGCATTTT.

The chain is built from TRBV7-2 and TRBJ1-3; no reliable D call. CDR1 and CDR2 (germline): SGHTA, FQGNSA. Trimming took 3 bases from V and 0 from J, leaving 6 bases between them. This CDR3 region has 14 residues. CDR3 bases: TGTGCCAGCAGCTTGGGAGTCTCTGGAAACACCATATATTTT. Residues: CASSLGVSGNTIYF. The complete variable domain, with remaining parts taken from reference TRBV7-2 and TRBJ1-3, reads GAGVSQSPSNKVTEKGKDVELRCDPISGHTALYWYRQSLGQGLEFLIYFQGNSAPDKSGLPSDRFSAERTGGSVSTLTIQRTQQEDSAVYLCASSLGVSGNTIYFGEGSWLTVV.

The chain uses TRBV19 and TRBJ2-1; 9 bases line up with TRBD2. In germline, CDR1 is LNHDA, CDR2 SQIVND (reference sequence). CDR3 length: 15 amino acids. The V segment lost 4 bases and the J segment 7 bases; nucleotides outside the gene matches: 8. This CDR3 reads CASSTGLAWGNEQFF. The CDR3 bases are TGTGCCAGTAGTACCGGACTAGCGTGGGGAAATGAGCAGTTCTTC.

The CDR3 DNA is TGTGCCAGCAGCCTTCAATTTGGAGAGACCCAGTACTTC. This gives the protein CASSLQFGETQYF. The chain recombines TRBV7-3 with TRBJ2-5, with D uncertain. The CDR3 spans 13 residues. CDR1 and CDR2 (germline): SGHTA, FQGTGA. The ends were cut back, 5 bases at V and 4 bases at J, with 11 bases in the middle.

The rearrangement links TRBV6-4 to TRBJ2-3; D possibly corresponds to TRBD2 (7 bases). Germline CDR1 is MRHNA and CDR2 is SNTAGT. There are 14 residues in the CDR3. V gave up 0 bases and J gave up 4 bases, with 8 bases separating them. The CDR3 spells CASSDSGGPDTQYF. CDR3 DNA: TGTGCCAGCAGTGACTCGGGGGGGCCAGATACGCAGTATTTT.

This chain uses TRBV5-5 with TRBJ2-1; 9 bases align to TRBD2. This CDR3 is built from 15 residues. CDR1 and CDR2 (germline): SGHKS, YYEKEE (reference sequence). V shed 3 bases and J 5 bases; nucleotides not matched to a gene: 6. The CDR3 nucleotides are TGTGCCAGCAGCTCAATAGCGGGAGTAAACAATGAGCAGTTCTTC. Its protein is CASSSIAGVNNEQFF.

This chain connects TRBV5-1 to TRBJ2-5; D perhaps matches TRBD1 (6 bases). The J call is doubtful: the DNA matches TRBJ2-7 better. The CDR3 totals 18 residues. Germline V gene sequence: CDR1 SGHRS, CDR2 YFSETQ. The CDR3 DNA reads TGCGCCAGCAGCTTGGAGGGTTTAGGGGGAGCGGACACCTACGAGCAGTACTTC. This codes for CASSLEGLGGADTYEQYF.

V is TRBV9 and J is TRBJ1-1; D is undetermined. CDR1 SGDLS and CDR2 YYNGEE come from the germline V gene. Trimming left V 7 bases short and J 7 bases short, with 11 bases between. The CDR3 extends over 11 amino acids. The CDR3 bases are TGTGCCAGCCGAAGGCGGAATGAAGCTTTCTTT. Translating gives CASRRRNEAFF.

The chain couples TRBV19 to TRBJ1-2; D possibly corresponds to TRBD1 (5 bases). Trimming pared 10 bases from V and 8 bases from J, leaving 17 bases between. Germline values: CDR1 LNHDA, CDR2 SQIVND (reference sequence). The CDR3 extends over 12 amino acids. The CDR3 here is CAIRDGERGYTF. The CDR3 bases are TGTGCCATCCGGGACGGAGAAAGGGGCTACACCTTC.

The CDR3 region is CASSSGLAGVEQYF. CDR3 DNA: TGTGCCAGCAGCTCGGGACTAGCCGGGGTCGAGCAGTACTTC. The rearrangement joins TRBV5-4 to TRBJ2-7; 9 positions match TRBD2. The CDR3 length is 14 residues. Germline CDR1 reads SGHNT; CDR2 reads YYREEE (reference sequence). V dropped 3 bases and J dropped 6; count of bases not matched to a gene: 7.

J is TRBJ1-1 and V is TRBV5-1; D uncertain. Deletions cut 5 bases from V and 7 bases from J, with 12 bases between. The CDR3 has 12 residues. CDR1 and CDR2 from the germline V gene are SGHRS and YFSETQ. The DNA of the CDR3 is TGCGCCAGCAGTCTGGGAGGGAATGAAGCTTTCTTT. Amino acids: CASSLGGNEAFF. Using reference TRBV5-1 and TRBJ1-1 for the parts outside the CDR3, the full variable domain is KAGVTQTPRYLIKTRGQQVTLSCSPISGHRSVSWYQQTPGQGLQFLFEYFSETQRNKGNFPGRFSGRQFSNSRSEMNVSTLELGDSALYLCASSLGGNEAFFGQGTRLTVV.

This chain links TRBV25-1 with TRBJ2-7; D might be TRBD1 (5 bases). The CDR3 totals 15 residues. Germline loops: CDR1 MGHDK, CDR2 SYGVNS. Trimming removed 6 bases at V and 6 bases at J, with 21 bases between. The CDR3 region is CASSRGSRVQGEQYF. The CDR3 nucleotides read TGTGCCAGCAGCCGAGGATCCAGGGTTCAAGGCGAGCAGTACTTC.

The CDR3 spells CASSPRVLVNTEAFF. The CDR3 DNA reads TGTGCCAGCAGCCCCCGGGTATTAGTGAACACTGAAGCTTTCTTT. The gene calls are TRBV11-2 and TRBJ1-1; D is unresolved. This CDR3 region has 15 residues. V was trimmed by 5 bases and J by 0 bases, leaving 13 bases between them. Germline CDR1 is SGHAT and CDR2 is FQNNGV. Filled out from reference TRBV11-2 and TRBJ1-1, the complete variable domain reads EAGVAQSPRYKIIEKRQSVAFWCNPISGHATLYWYQQILGQGPKLLIQFQNNGVVDDSQLPKDRFSAERLKGVDSTLKIQPAKLEDSAVYLCASSPRVLVNTEAFFGQGTRLTVV.

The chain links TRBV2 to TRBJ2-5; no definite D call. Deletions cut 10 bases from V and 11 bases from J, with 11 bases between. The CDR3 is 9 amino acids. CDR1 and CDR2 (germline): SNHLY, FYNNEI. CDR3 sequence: CAIRPMQYF. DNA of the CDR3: TGTGCCATCCGTCCCATGCAGTACTTC.